The 11 T cell receptor beta chains below were found in one sample sequenced in a study of blood T cells in healthy people across ages. A sample-barcoded 5' primer and a J-beta primer mix were used in a second PCR of about 7 to 12 cycles. TCRdb re-called the 5' RACE reads through MiXCR, storing one row per CDR3 protein. Here the sample spans 1.8 million or so distinct CDR3 sequences, around 42% being singletons. Sequencing was carried out using blood. Source of these receptors: a human donor in good health.

Of note for this clonotype: Sequence at one end of the junction differs from germline and may be a read error. The CDR3 DNA sequence: TGCGGTGCTAGAGCGTGGGAAAATTCACCCCTCCACTTT. Translated, it gives CGARAWENSPLHF. V usage is TRBV20-1 and J usage is TRBJ1-6; D remains unclear. CDR1 is DFQATT and CDR2 is SNEGSKA in the germline V gene (reference sequence). The CDR3 spans 13 residues.

The chain joins TRBV5-1 to TRBJ1-1, with a tentative D call TRBD1 (5 bases). Germline V lookup: CDR1 SGHRS, CDR2 YFSETQ. Trimming removed 0 bases at V and 5 bases at J, with 14 bases between. This CDR3 has 15 residues. CDR3 bases: TGCGCCAGCAGCTTGGATGGGGCCGTCGTTACTGAAGCTTTCTTT. Protein sequence: CASSLDGAVVTEAFF.

Points on this clonotype: Germline is not matched at one junction end, which may reflect a read error. V usage is TRBV29-1 and J usage is TRBJ2-1; 7 nucleotides align to TRBD2. The CDR3 is made up of 13 amino acids. CDR1 and CDR2 (germline): SQVTM, ANQGSEA. CDR3 loop: CSIDAGGGNEQFF. CDR3 bases: TGCAGCATTGATGCGGGCGGGGGCAATGAGCAGTTCTTC.

Only a few counts were recorded for this clonotype. The gene calls are TRBV9 and TRBJ2-1, with D unresolved. CDR1 is SGDLS and CDR2 is YYNGEE in the germline V gene. The CDR3 spans 14 residues. V dropped 1 base and J dropped 5 bases, with 10 bases sitting between them. The CDR3: CASSVTTRDNEQFF. The DNA for the CDR3 is TGTGCCAGCAGCGTAACGACGAGAGACAATGAGCAGTTCTTC. Together with reference TRBV9 and TRBJ2-1, the CDR3 gives the full variable domain: DSGVTQTPKHLITATGQRVTLRCSPRSGDLSVYWYQQSLDQGLQFLIQYYNGEERAKGNILERFSAQQFPDLHSELNLSSLELGDSALYFCASSVTTRDNEQFFGPGTRLTVL.

The chain combines TRBV7-2 with TRBJ2-5, with a possible D match to TRBD1 (6 bases). This CDR3 comprises 16 residues. Germline CDR1 is SGHTA and CDR2 is FQGNSA. Trimming removed 9 bases at V and 4 bases at J, with 24 bases between. This chain's CDR3 is CASSLNRAGVGETQYF. CDR3 nucleotides: TGTGCCAGTAGCCTTAACCGGGCAGGGGTGGGAGAGACCCAGTACTTC.

The rearrangement uses TRBV18 and TRBJ2-3; 10 nucleotides line up with TRBD1. CDR1 KGHSH and CDR2 LQKENI come from the germline V gene. This CDR3 has 15 residues. The V and J ends lost 6 bases and 9 bases, in that order; junction bases with no gene match: 12. DNA for the CDR3: TGTGCCAGCTCCCTCCGGGACAGGGGTGGTAGAACGCAGTATTTT. This sequence encodes CASSLRDRGGRTQYF.

As DNA, the CDR3 is TGTGCCAGCAGTCAGGACAGGGTCTGGGGCACAGATACGCAGTATTTT. The encoded protein is CASSQDRVWGTDTQYF. The V and J genes are TRBV6-5 and TRBJ2-3, with TRBD1 identical over 8 bases. V was pared by 5 bases and J by 1 base, with 8 bases of the junction left unmatched. Per germline, CDR1 MNHEY and CDR2 SVGAGI. The CDR3 has 16 amino acids.

This clonotype was picked up a small number of times. The genes are TRBV15 and TRBJ2-1; weak D call: TRBD2 (5 bases). The germline V gene encodes CDR1 LNHNV and CDR2 YYDKDF (reference sequence). The V and J ends lost 1 base and 3 bases respectively, with 13 bases between them. CDR3 length: 16 amino acids. The CDR3 sequence: CATSRVGQRDYNEQFF. CDR3 bases: TGTGCCACCAGCAGAGTAGGCCAGAGGGACTACAATGAGCAGTTCTTC.

This clonotype was observed a few times. The chain carries TRBV20-1 and TRBJ2-1; tentatively, D is TRBD2 (5 bases). This CDR3 has 15 residues. The V gene's germline CDR1 is DFQATT and CDR2 SNEGSKA (reference sequence). The V gene lost 6 bases and the J gene lost 3 bases, with 18 bases spanning the gap. DNA of the CDR3: TGCAGTGCGGAATCACCGGGGAAGTTCTACAATGAGCAGTTCTTC. Protein product: CSAESPGKFYNEQFF.

The rearrangement uses TRBV20-1 and TRBJ1-3; D possibly corresponds to TRBD1 (5 bases). The germline V and J ends were trimmed by 3 bases and 0 bases, with 12 bases remaining between them. The CDR3 runs 15 residues. The germline V gene has CDR1 DFQATT and CDR2 SNEGSKA (reference sequence). The CDR3 nucleotides read TGCAGTGCTAGTTTGGACACCTTCTCTGGAAACACCATATATTTT. Protein product: CSASLDTFSGNTIYF.

The genes are TRBV5-5 and TRBJ1-2, with a possible D match to TRBD1 (6 bases). Germline lookup yields CDR1 SGHKS and CDR2 YYEKEE (reference sequence). Deletions cut 0 bases from V and 4 bases from J, with 16 bases between. The CDR3 consists of 16 residues. The CDR3 here is CASSLGGAINGYGYTF. Here the CDR3 DNA reads TGTGCCAGCAGCTTGGGGGGGGCAATTAACGGCTATGGCTACACCTTC.